This T cell receptor beta chain was sequenced for a study of CD8 T cells in Susac syndrome. The CDR3 runs to 14 residues. Germline V gene sequence: CDR1 MDHEN, CDR2 SYDVKM. Trimming cost V 9 bases and J 6 bases, with 20 bases left between them. Sequencing of TCR beta was carried out in blood CD8+ and CD4+ T cells. Negative isolation yielded CD4+ and CD8+ T cells, and FACS enriched TEMRA cells. cDNA came from 0.5 to 1 ug RNA primed by random hexamers. The authors amplified TCR beta CDR3 across 54 Vbeta and 13 Jbeta using immunoSEQ multiplex PCR. In TCRdb, the immunoSEQ multiplex PCR reads were re-called with MiXCR into one record per CDR3 protein. The data show 150,000 to 200,000 distinct CDR3 sequences, approximately 93% seen once.

This clonotype was sampled from a human donor with multiple sclerosis. The chain combines TRBV28 with TRBJ1-2, with D possibly TRBD1 on 6 matching bases. The sequenced sample consisted of CD4+ T cells from PBMCs. The CDR3 DNA sequence: TGTGCCAGTACACCGGGACAAGGGCATCATGGCTACACCTTC. This codes for CASTPGQGHHGYTF.